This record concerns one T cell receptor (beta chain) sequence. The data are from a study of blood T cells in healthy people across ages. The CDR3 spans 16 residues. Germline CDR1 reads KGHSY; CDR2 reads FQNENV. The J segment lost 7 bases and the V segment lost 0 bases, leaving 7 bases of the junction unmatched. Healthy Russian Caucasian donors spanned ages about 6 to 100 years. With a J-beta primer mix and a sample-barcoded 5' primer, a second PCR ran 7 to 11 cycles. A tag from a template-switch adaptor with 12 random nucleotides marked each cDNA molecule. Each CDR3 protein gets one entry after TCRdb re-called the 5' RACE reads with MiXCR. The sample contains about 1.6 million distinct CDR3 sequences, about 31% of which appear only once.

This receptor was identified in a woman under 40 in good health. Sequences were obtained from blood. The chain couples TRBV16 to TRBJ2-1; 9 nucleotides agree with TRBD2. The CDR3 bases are TGTGCCAGCAGCCAATCGGGCGGGAGGGCCTCGAATGAGCAGTTCTTC. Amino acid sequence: CASSQSGGRASNEQFF.